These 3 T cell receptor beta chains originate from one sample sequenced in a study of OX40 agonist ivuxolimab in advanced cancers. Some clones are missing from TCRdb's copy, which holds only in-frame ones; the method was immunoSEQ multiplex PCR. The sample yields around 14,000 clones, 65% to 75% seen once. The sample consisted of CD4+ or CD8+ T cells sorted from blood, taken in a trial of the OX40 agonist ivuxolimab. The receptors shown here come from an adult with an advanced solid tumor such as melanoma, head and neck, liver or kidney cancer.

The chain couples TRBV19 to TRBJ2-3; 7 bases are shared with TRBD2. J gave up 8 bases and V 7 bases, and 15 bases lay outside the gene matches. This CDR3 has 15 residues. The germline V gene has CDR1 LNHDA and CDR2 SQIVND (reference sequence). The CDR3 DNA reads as TGTGCCAGTACTTTCGACGGGGCGGGAGTAAGTACGCAGTATTTT. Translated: CASTFDGAGVSTQYF.

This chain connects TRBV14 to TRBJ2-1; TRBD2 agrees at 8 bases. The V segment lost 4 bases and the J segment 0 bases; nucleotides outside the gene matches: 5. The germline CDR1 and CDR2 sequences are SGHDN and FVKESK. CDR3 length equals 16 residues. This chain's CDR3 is CASSRSGTSSYNEQFF. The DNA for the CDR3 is TGTGCCAGCAGCCGATCCGGGACTAGCTCCTACAATGAGCAGTTCTTC.

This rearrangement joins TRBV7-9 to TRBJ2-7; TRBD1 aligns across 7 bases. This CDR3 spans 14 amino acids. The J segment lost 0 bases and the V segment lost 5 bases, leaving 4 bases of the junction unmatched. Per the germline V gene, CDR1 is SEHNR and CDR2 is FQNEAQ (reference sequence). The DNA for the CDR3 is TGTGCCAGCAGCCGGACAGGATCCTCCTACGAGCAGTACTTC. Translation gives CASSRTGSSYEQYF.